These 24 T cell receptor beta chains share one sample of origin, sequenced in a study of cytomegalovirus exposure and HLA in healthy donors. This table comes from immunoSEQ multiplex PCR, and its TCRdb copy is limited to in-frame clones, with some not included. The data contain roughly 230,000 clones, 90% of them seen just once; the ten biggest clones take up approximately 3.1%. The sample taken for sequencing was PBMCs. The source is a woman aged 25 to 39 in good health and CMV-seronegative.

The CDR3 sequence: CASSLDDWANGYTF. CDR3 in DNA: TGTGCCAGCAGTTTGGACGATTGGGCAAATGGCTACACCTTC. The V gene is TRBV28, the J gene TRBJ1-2, with D unclear. The CDR3 is 14 amino acids. Germline lookup yields CDR1 MDHEN and CDR2 SYDVKM. With 3 bases removed from V and 6 bases from J, the gap between germline ends came to 14 bases.

In its sample, this clone was seen once. The V call is TRBV11-3, the J call TRBJ2-7, with 10 nucleotides matching TRBD1. Germline V gives CDR1 SGHNT, CDR2 YENEEA. With 8 bases clipped from V and 2 bases from J, the junction kept 9 bases outside the gene matches. CDR3 length: 15 residues. Here the CDR3 reads CASRQRTGGAYEQYF. DNA for the CDR3: TGTGCCAGCCGACAGCGGACAGGGGGGGCCTACGAGCAGTACTTC. The full variable domain, in which reference TRBV11-3 and TRBJ2-7 provide the parts outside the CDR3, is EAGVVQSPRYKIIEKKQPVAFWCNPISGHNTLYWYLQNLGQGPELLIRYENEEAVDDSQLPKDRFSAERLKGVDSTLKIQPAELGDSAVYLCASRQRTGGAYEQYFGPGTRLTVT.

This rearrangement joins TRBV6-6 to TRBJ2-7, with D perhaps matching TRBD1 (7 bases). The CDR3 is made up of 16 amino acids. The ends were cut back, 4 bases at V and 0 bases at J, with 16 bases in the middle. Germline CDR1 is MNHNY and CDR2 is SVGAGI (reference sequence). The CDR3: CASSFPSQGGSYEQYF. In DNA, the CDR3 is TGTGCCAGCAGTTTCCCTTCCCAGGGGGGCTCCTACGAGCAGTACTTC.

The rearrangement uses TRBV7-2 and TRBJ2-5, with 9 bases aligning to TRBD2. The germline V gene encodes CDR1 SGHTA and CDR2 FQGNSA. This CDR3 is 16 amino acids long. The ends lost 0 bases at V and 5 bases at J; junction bases unmatched: 7. CDR3 DNA: TGTGCCAGCAGCTTAGCGCTGGCGGGAGGGAGGGAGACCCAGTACTTC. Translating it yields CASSLALAGGRETQYF.

This chain connects TRBV11-2 to TRBJ2-2; 8 positions match TRBD2. Germline CDR1 reads SGHAT; CDR2 reads FQNNGV. V lost 6 bases to trimming and J lost 6 bases; unmatched junction nucleotides: 6. CDR3 length equals 14 residues. The CDR3 loop is CASRRSGSPGELFF. The CDR3 DNA is TGTGCCAGCAGACGGAGCGGGAGTCCCGGGGAGCTGTTTTTT.

The chain joins TRBV10-2 to TRBJ2-3, with D hard to call. Between the trimmed V and J ends, which lost 10 bases and 4 bases, there was a span of 18 bases. Per germline, CDR1 WSHSY and CDR2 SAAADI. This CDR3 has 14 amino acids. For the CDR3, the DNA is TGCGCCACCTCCCACTCGCGCTTCGCAGATACGCAGTATTTT. Protein product: CATSHSRFADTQYF.

J is TRBJ2-7 and V is TRBV5-4; D is undetermined. This CDR3 is 15 amino acids long. Trimming removed 7 bases at V and 0 bases at J, with 17 bases between. CDR1 and CDR2 (germline): SGHNT, YYREEE (reference sequence). The CDR3 loop reads CASANRGASSYEQYF. CDR3 DNA sequence: TGTGCCAGCGCTAACCGCGGTGCTTCCTCCTACGAGCAGTACTTC.

The gene calls are TRBV6-5 and TRBJ2-1; 7 nucleotides align to TRBD1. The CDR3 runs 15 residues. J was trimmed by 0 bases and V by 2 bases; bases with no gene match: 1. Per germline, CDR1 MNHEY and CDR2 SVGAGI. Here the CDR3 reads CASSYRDSSYNEQFF. DNA of the CDR3: TGTGCCAGCAGTTACCGGGACAGCTCCTACAATGAGCAGTTCTTC.

This clone showed up just once. This rearrangement joins TRBV11-3 to TRBJ2-1; the D gene is possibly TRBD1 (6 bases). The CDR3 covers 14 residues. Germline CDR1 reads SGHNT; CDR2 reads YENEEA. The V gene lost 5 bases and the J gene lost 6 bases, with 14 bases spanning the gap. In nucleotides, the CDR3 is TGTGCCAGCAGCCCAGAGACAGGACCCAATGAGCAGTTCTTC. Translated, it gives CASSPETGPNEQFF.

This rearrangement joins TRBV6-5 to TRBJ2-4; D not resolved. Germline lookup yields CDR1 MNHEY and CDR2 SVGAGI. Trimming took 2 bases from V and 0 from J, leaving 5 bases between them. This CDR3 region has 14 residues. The CDR3 reads CASSYGSAKNIQYF. DNA of the CDR3: TGTGCCAGCAGTTACGGCTCAGCCAAAAACATTCAGTACTTC.

This chain connects TRBV4-3 to TRBJ2-3; D not resolved. The CDR3 is made up of 16 amino acids. Looked up from germline, CDR1 is LGHNA and CDR2 is YSLEER. V was clipped by 0 bases and J by 4 bases, with 14 bases between them. The CDR3: CASSQDRGPGSDTQYF. The CDR3 DNA follows: TGCGCCAGCAGCCAAGATCGAGGTCCAGGATCAGATACGCAGTATTTT.

V and J are TRBV15 and TRBJ1-4; D unclear. Trimming left V 1 base short and J 5 bases short, with 11 bases between. Germline lookup yields CDR1 LNHNV and CDR2 YYDKDF (reference sequence). The CDR3 runs to 15 residues. The CDR3 DNA sequence: TGTGCCACCAGCAGAGGAGGACTGGAAAATGAAAAACTGTTTTTT. It translates to CATSRGGLENEKLFF.

The rearrangement links TRBV28 to TRBJ1-1; 7 nucleotides match TRBD1. J was trimmed by 5 bases and V by 5 bases; bases with no gene match: 11. This CDR3 contains 15 residues. Germline V CDR1 and CDR2: MDHEN, SYDVKM. The CDR3, as DNA: TGTGCCAGCAGTACACGACAGGGAATGATGACTGAAGCTTTCTTT. This codes for CASSTRQGMMTEAFF.

The rearrangement links TRBV21-1 to TRBJ2-7; the listed D gene, TRBD2, was not tested against the DNA. TRBV21-1 is classified as a pseudogene. The CDR3 length is 12 residues. This CDR3 is CAEAGSSYEQYF. The CDR3 DNA sequence: TGTGCCGAGGCGGGGAGCTCCTACGAGCAGTACTTC.

This chain connects TRBV2 to TRBJ2-3; D could derive from TRBD1 or TRBD2 (5 bases each). Trimming removed 5 bases from V and 3 bases from J, with 15 bases in between. The CDR3 loop spans 15 amino acids. Germline CDR1 and CDR2: SNHLY and FYNNEI. In nucleotides, the CDR3 is TGTGCCAGCAGTATGACCGGGGCTATAACAGATACGCAGTATTTT. Translated: CASSMTGAITDTQYF.

V usage is TRBV7-2 and J usage is TRBJ2-1; 9 bases match TRBD2. Unmatched junction bases numbered 5, after V lost 1 base and J lost 10 bases. Germline CDR1 is SGHTA and CDR2 is FQGNSA. This CDR3 has 14 residues. This CDR3 reads CASSLDGLAGEQFF. The CDR3 coding sequence is TGTGCCAGCAGCTTAGATGGGCTAGCGGGAGAGCAGTTCTTC.

This chain uses TRBV7-3 with TRBJ2-1; the match to TRBD1 covers 7 bases. The CDR3 is 17 amino acids. CDR1 is SGHTA and CDR2 is FQGTGA in the germline V gene. The V gene end was trimmed by 1 base and the J gene end by 4 bases; junction bases not matched to a gene: 10. CDR3 amino acids: CASSLRVGDRAYNEQFF. The CDR3 DNA sequence: TGTGCCAGCAGCTTAAGGGTAGGGGACAGAGCATACAATGAGCAGTTCTTC. The whole variable domain, filled in from reference TRBV7-3 and TRBJ2-1, reads GAGVSQTPSNKVTEKGKYVELRCDPISGHTALYWYRQSLGQGPEFLIYFQGTGAADDSGLPNDRFFAVRPEGSVSTLKIQRTERGDSAVYLCASSLRVGDRAYNEQFFGPGTRLTVL.

V gene TRBV13 combines with J gene TRBJ1-1; D is ambiguous. Trimming took off 2 bases at V and 7 bases at J, with 8 bases between the two ends. This CDR3 has 12 amino acids. In germline, CDR1 is PRHDT, CDR2 FYEKMQ (reference sequence). CDR3 sequence: CASSLTGIEAFF. The DNA for the CDR3 is TGTGCCAGCAGCTTAACGGGAATTGAAGCTTTCTTT.

CDR3 nucleotides: TGTGCCAGCAGTGTCCCGGGACAGGGGGCTGAAGCTTTCTTT. It specifies CASSVPGQGAEAFF. This chain connects TRBV28 to TRBJ1-1; 11 nucleotides line up with TRBD1. Germline trimming cut 5 bases from V and 6 bases from J; bases unmatched to any gene: 5. The germline V gene encodes CDR1 MDHEN and CDR2 SYDVKM. The CDR3 length is 14 residues.

The chain employs TRBV27 and TRBJ2-7; 7 bases fit TRBD2. CDR1 is MNHEY, CDR2 SMNVEV, per germline (reference sequence). With 6 bases clipped from V and 6 bases from J, the junction kept 11 bases outside the gene matches. This CDR3 has 14 residues. The CDR3 spells CASSPGSGTFEQYF. CDR3 DNA sequence: TGTGCCAGCAGCCCCGGGAGCGGGACTTTCGAGCAGTACTTC.

This chain uses TRBV5-1 with TRBJ1-3, with D maybe TRBD1 (5 bases). The germline CDR1 and CDR2 sequences are SGHRS and YFSETQ. The germline V and J ends were trimmed by 1 base and 3 bases, with 14 bases remaining between them. The CDR3 is 16 amino acids. The CDR3 nucleotides are TGCGCCAGCAGCTTGCTGGGTCTAGACAGTGGAAACACCATATATTTT. This encodes CASSLLGLDSGNTIYF.

This chain links TRBV5-1 with TRBJ2-3, with 10 bases fitting TRBD2. The CDR3 extends over 15 amino acids. Trimming cost V 4 bases and J 4 bases; bases outside gene matches: 6. Looked up from germline, CDR1 is SGHRS and CDR2 is YFSETQ. The CDR3 bases are TGCGCCAGCAGCCAGGGACTAGCGCCGCCAGATACGCAGTATTTT. Translating it yields CASSQGLAPPDTQYF.

The rearrangement uses TRBV30 and TRBJ2-5; D is uncertain. The CDR3 runs to 13 residues. Looked up from germline, CDR1 is GTSNPN and CDR2 is SVGIG (reference sequence). V dropped 3 bases and J dropped 1 base, with 9 bases sitting between them. The CDR3 is CAWRRTVQETQYF. CDR3 DNA sequence: TGTGCCTGGAGAAGGACGGTCCAAGAGACCCAGTACTTC.

The chain has TRBV11-2 and TRBJ2-1; D gene unclear. Trimming left V 2 bases short and J 9 bases short, with 11 bases between. Germline values: CDR1 SGHAT, CDR2 FQNNGV. This CDR3 region has 13 residues. CDR3 region: CASSLSLSSEQFF. DNA for the CDR3: TGTGCCAGCAGCTTATCCCTCTCCAGTGAGCAGTTCTTC.